This T cell receptor beta chain was obtained from a study of CD8 T cells in Susac syndrome. The authors negatively isolated CD8+ and CD4+ T cells and FACS-enriched TEMRA cells. Random-hexamer reverse transcription was applied to roughly 0.5 to 1 ug RNA. The immunoSEQ assay covered 54 Vbeta and 13 Jbeta segments for CDR3. TCRdb itself ran the immunoSEQ multiplex PCR reads through MiXCR, one entry per CDR3 protein. The top ten hold around 0.55% of the sample, which has about 57,000 distinct CDR3 sequences, about 92% seen once. Germline V gene data show CDR1 as SGHTA and CDR2 as FQGNSA. Trimming took 1 base from V and 4 from J, leaving 13 bases between them. The CDR3 is 15 amino acids.

The sequence derives from a human donor with multiple sclerosis. V is TRBV7-2 and J is TRBJ1-1; no definite D call. Material for sequencing was CD8+ T cells from PBMCs. The CDR3 coding sequence is TGTGCCAGCAGCTTAGGCTTATCTGGAGGCACTGAAGCTTTCTTT. Its protein is CASSLGLSGGTEAFF.